The T cell receptor beta chain described here comes from a study of blood T cell repertoires in COVID-19. Study as a whole: PBMCs, B-cell-depleted T cells, or T cells provided the cDNA or gDNA that made up the material.

Original data processing: Estimation of nucleated cell counts was performed using reference gene primer amplification. Sequenced by immunoSEQ multiplex PCR; TCRdb stores in-frame clones only, minus some. Clonal size and the V and J genes are those of that table, whereas D and trimming came from the DNA. The table lists 85,000 to 110,000 clones, roughly 87% of them singletons. The sequence was obtained from a human donor in a cohort sampled during active COVID-19. Sequencing was carried out using peripheral blood.

CDR3 region: CASSLQGGTDTQYF. Written as DNA, the CDR3 is TGTGCCAGCAGTTTACAGGGCGGCACAGATACGCAGTATTTT. The gene calls are TRBV27 and TRBJ2-3; maybe TRBD1 (5 bases). CDR1 is MNHEY, CDR2 SMNVEV, per germline (reference sequence). The CDR3 is 14 amino acids. V lost 2 bases and J 1 base, leaving 7 bases between the germline ends.